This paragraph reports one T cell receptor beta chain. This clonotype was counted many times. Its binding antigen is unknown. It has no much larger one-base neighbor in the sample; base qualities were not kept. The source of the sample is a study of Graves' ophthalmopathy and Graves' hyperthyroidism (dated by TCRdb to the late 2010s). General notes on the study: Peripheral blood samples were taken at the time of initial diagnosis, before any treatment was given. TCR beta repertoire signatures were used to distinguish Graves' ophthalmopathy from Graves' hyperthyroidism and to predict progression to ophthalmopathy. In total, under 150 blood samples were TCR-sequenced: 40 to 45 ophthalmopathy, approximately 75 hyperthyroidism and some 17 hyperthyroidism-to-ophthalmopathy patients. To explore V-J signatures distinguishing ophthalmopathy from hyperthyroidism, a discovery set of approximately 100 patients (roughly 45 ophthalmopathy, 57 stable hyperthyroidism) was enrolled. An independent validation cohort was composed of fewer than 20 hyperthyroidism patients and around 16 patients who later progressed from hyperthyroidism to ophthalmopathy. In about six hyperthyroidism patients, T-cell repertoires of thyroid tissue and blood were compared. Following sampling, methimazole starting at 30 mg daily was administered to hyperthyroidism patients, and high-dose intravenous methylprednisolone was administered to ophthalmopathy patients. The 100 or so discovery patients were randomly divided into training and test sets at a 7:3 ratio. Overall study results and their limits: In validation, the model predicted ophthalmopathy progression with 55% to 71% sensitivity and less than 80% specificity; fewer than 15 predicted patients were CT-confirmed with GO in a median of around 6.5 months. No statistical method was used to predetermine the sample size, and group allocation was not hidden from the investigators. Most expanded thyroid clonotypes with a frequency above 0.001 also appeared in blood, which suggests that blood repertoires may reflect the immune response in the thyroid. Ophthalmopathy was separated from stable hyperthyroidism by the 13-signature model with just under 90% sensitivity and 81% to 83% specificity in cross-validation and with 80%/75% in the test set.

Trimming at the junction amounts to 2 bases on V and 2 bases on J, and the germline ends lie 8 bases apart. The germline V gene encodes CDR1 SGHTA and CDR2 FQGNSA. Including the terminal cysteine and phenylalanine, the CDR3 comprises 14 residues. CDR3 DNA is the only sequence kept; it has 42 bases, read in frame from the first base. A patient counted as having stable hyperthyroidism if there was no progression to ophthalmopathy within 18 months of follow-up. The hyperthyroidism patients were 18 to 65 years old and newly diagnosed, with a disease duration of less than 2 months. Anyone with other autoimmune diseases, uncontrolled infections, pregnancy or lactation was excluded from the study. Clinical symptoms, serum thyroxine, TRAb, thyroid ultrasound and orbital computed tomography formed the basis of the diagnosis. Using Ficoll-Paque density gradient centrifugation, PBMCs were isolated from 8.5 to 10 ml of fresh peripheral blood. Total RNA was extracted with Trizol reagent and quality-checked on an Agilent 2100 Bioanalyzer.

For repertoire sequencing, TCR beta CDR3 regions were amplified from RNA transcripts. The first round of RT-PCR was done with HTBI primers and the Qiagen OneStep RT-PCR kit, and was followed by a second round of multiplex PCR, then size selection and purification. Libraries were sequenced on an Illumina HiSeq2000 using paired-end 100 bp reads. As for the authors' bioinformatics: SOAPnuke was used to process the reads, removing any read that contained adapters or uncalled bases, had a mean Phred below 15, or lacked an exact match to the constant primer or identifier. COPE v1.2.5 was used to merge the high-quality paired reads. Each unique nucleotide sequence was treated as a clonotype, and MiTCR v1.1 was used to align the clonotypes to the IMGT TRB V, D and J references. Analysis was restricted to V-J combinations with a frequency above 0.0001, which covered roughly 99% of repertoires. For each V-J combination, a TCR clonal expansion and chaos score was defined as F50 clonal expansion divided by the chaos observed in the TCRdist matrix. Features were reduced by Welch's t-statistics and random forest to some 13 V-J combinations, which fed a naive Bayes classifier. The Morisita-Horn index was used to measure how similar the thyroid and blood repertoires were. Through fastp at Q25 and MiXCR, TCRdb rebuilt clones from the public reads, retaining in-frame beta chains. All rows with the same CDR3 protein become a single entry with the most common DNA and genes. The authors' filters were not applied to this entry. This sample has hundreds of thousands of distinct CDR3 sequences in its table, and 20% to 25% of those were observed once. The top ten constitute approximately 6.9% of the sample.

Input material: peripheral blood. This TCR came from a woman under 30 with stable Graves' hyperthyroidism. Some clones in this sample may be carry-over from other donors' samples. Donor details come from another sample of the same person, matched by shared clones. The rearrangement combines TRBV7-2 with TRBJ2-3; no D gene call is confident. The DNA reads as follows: TGTGCCAGCAGCTTATTTACAAACACAGATACGCAGTATTTT. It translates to CASSLFTNTDTQYF.